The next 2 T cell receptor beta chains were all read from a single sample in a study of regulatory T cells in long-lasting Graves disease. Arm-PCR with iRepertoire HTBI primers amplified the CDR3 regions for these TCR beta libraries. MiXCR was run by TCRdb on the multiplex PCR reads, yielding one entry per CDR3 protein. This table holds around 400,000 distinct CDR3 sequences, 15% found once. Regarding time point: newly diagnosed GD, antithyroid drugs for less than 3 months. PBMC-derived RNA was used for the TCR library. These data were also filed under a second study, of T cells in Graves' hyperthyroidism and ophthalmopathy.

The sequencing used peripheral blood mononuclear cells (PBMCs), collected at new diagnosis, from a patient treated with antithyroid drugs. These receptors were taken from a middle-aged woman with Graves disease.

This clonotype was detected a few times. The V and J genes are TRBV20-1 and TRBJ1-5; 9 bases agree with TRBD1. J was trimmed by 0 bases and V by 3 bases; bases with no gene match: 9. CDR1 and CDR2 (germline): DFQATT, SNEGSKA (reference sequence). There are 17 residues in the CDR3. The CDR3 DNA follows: TGCAGTGCTAGTACGGGACAGGGCGAATATAGCAATCAGCCCCAGCATTTT. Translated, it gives CSASTGQGEYSNQPQHF.

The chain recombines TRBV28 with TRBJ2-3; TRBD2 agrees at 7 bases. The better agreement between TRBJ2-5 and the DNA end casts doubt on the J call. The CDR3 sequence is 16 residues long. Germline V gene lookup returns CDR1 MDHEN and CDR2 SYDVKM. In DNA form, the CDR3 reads TGTGCCAGCAGTTTTCGGGGGAGGGGAATGTATGGGGCCCAGTACTTC. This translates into CASSFRGRGMYGAQYF.